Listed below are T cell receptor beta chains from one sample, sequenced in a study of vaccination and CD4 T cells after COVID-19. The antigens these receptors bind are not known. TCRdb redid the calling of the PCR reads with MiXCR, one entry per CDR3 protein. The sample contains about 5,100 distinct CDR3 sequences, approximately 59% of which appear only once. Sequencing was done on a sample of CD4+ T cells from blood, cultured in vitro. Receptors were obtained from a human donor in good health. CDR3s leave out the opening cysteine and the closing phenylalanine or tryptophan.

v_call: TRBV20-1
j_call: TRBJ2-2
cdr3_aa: SAKMLAEHTGELF

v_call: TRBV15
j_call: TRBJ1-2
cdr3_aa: ATSRGTGINYGYT

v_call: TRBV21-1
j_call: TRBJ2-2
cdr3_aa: ASSPRGRAGTGELF

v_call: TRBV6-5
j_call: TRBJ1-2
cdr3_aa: ASSSRQGEPGNYGYT

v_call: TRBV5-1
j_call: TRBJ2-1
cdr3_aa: ASSLPSGGAREQF

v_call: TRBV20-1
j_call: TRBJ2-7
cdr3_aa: SAGTHDHEQY

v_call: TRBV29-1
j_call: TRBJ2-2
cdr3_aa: SVGKGRTGELF

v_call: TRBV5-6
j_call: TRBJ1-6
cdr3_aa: ASSLGGRDPPLH

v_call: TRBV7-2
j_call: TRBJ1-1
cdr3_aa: ASSLGGSNTEAF

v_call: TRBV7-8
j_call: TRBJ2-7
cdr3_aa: ASSLVASGYEQY

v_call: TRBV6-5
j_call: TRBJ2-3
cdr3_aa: ASSYGRAHTDTQY

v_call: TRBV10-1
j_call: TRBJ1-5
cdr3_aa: AYKGVGGFNNQPQH

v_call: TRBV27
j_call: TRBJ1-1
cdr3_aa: ASTKTGGTEAF

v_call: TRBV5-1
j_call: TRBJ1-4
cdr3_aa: ASSRGPTRDEKLF

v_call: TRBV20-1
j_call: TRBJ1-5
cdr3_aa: SASAGTGVLPQH

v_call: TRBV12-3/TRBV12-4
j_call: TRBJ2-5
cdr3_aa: ASRYSGEETQY

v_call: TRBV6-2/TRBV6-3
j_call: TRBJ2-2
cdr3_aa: ASSYPRGRPGTSPGTGELF

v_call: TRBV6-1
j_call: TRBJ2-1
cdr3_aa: ASSRTSGRAEQF

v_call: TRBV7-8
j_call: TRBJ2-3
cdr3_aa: ASSPRGLSRTSGGSSTDTQY

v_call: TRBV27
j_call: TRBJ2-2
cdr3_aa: ASRPGQNTGELF

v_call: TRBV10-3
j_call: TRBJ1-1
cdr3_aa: AIRTGEAEAF

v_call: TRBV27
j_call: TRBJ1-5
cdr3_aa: ASSTRQNNQPQH

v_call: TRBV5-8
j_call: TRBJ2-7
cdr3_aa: ASSPDRLAVSSYEQY

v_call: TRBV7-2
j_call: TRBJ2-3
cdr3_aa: ASRKAGGPDTQY

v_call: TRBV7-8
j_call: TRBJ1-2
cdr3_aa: ASSLRSSNYGYT

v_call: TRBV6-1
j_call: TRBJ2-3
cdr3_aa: ASSGVFTDTQY

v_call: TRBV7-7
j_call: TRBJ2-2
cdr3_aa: ASSFRQKNTGELF

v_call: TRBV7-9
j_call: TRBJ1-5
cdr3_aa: ASSSAGSNQPQH

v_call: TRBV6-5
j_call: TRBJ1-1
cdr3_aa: ASSYWGRDTEAF